Listed below are T cell receptor beta chains from one sample, sequenced in a study of blood T cells in healthy people across ages. TCRdb redid the calling of the 5' RACE reads with MiXCR, one entry per CDR3 protein. The sample includes around 2 million distinct CDR3 sequences, around 42% seen only once; the top ten take roughly 24%. Sequencing input: blood. These TCRs come from a human donor in good health. The CDR3 runs from the conserved cysteine through the conserved F or W. Each record gives: CDR3 protein, CDR3 DNA, clone size, J gene, D gene, V gene. D genes are given only for firm matches. The size entry is marked missing in some rows and otherwise reads once, few, many or a size class.

CASSQDEGMNTEAFF TGCGCCAGCAGCCAAGATGAAGGAATGAACACTGAAGCTTTCTTT . TRBJ1-1 . TRBV4-3
CASSYSSSSVGTDTQYF TGTGCCAGCAGTTACTCGAGCAGTTCGGTAGGCACAGATACGCAGTATTTT . TRBJ2-3 . TRBV6-5
CASSLAGDRGLYEQYF TGTGCCAGCAGCTTGGCCGGTGACAGGGGGCTCTACGAGCAGTACTTC . TRBJ2-7 TRBD1 TRBV5-4
CASSSTIQRGAYNEQFF TGTGCCAGCAGCTCTACCATCCAGCGGGGGGCCTACAATGAGCAGTTCTTC . TRBJ2-1 TRBD2 TRBV7-9
CSAGGGVGEKKLFF TGCAGTGCTGGAGGAGGGGTGGGTGAGAAAAAACTGTTTTTT . TRBJ1-4 . TRBV20-1
CASSFRGLDGYTF TGTGCCAGCAGCTTCAGGGGGCTCGATGGCTACACCTTC few TRBJ1-2 TRBD1 TRBV7-2
CASGFGGSEAFF TGTGCTAGTGGTTTTGGAGGGTCTGAAGCTTTCTTT . TRBJ1-1 . TRBV12-5
CASSLAPRGGEQYF TGTGCCAGCAGCTTAGCGCCCAGGGGGGGAGAGCAGTACTTC few TRBJ2-4 . TRBV7-9
CASSQDWLVGEQYF TGCGCCAGCAGCCAAGACTGGCTAGTGGGTGAGCAGTACTTC few TRBJ2-5 . TRBV4-3
CASSPAAGSQGGYTF TGTGCCAGCAGTCCTGCCGCAGGGAGTCAGGGTGGCTACACCTTC . TRBJ1-2 . TRBV6-2/TRBV6-3
CASSLHGNQPQHF TGTGCCAGCAGCTTACATGGCAATCAGCCCCAGCATTTT . TRBJ1-5 . TRBV5-5
CASKPDRGRNQPQHF TGTGCCAGCAAACCGGACAGGGGGCGCAATCAGCCCCAGCATTTT . TRBJ1-5 TRBD1 TRBV12-3/TRBV12-4
CASSHKVGVYYGYTF TGTGCCAGCAGCCACAAGGTGGGGGTGTACTATGGCTACACCTTC few TRBJ1-2 . TRBV9
CASSQGPQTGEQFF TGTGCCAGCAGTCAAGGGCCCCAAACGGGTGAGCAGTTCTTC . TRBJ2-1 . TRBV6-4
CASSLGHLEVNTEAFF TGTGCCAGCAGCTTGGGCCACTTAGAGGTGAACACTGAAGCTTTCTTT . TRBJ1-1 . TRBV5-6
CSARGLAGGAGYNEQFF TGCAGTGCTAGGGGGCTAGCGGGGGGCGCGGGTTACAATGAGCAGTTCTTC . TRBJ2-1 TRBD2 TRBV20-1
CAISPGGQVNTGELFF TGTGCCATCAGTCCGGGGGGACAGGTGAACACCGGGGAGCTGTTTTTT . TRBJ2-2 . TRBV10-3
CANSANRFQVLTF TGTGCCAACAGCGCTAACAGGTTCCAGGTCCTGACTTTC . TRBJ2-6 . TRBV7-2
CSVSRLGTDEQFF TGCAGCGTTTCTAGGCTCGGGACGGATGAGCAGTTCTTC few TRBJ2-1 . TRBV29-1
CASREQDAGELFF TGTGCCAGCCGTGAACAGGATGCAGGGGAGCTGTTTTTT . TRBJ2-2 . TRBV6-1
CASSVVGAQETQYF TGTGCCAGCAGCGTAGTCGGAGCCCAAGAGACCCAGTACTTC . TRBJ2-5 . TRBV9
CASSHGTRVTQYF TGTGCCAGCAGCCACGGCACTAGAGTTACGCAGTATTTT few TRBJ2-3 . TRBV6-2/TRBV6-3
CASSLGQRGDGYTF TGTGCCAGCAGTCTGGGACAGAGGGGTGATGGCTACACCTTC few TRBJ1-2 TRBD1 TRBV12-3/TRBV12-4
CASSFDRANEQFF TGTGCCAGCAGCTTTGACAGGGCCAATGAGCAGTTCTTC few TRBJ2-1 TRBD1 TRBV13
CSARGTHGTDTQYF TGCAGTGCTAGAGGGACTCATGGCACAGATACGCAGTATTTT . TRBJ2-3 . TRBV20-1
CASSGPTPRTSGHQETQYF TGTGCCAGCAGTGGCCCCACTCCCCGGACTAGCGGACATCAAGAGACCCAGTACTTC once TRBJ2-5 TRBD2 TRBV6-1
CSAKRDLEEETQYF TGCAGTGCTAAGCGAGACCTAGAGGAGGAGACCCAGTACTTC . TRBJ2-5 . TRBV20-1
CASRPPGADTQYF TGTGCCAGCAGACCGCCAGGGGCAGATACGCAGTATTTT . TRBJ2-3 . TRBV6-5
CASSEAGRIDKNIQYF TGTGCCAGCAGCGAGGCGGGGAGAATTGACAAAAACATTCAGTACTTC few TRBJ2-4 . TRBV25-1
CASSQETAWKPRSTFF TGTGCCAGCAGCCAAGAGACGGCGTGGAAACCCCGATCGACTTTCTTT . TRBJ1-1 . TRBV4-2
CASSLVVSLYEQYF TGTGCCAGCAGCTTAGTTGTCAGCCTCTACGAGCAGTACTTC . TRBJ2-7 . TRBV7-2
CASSLAGQGVRALHF TGTGCCAGCAGTTTAGCGGGCCAGGGTGTAAGGGCCCTCCACTTT . TRBJ1-6 . TRBV28
CASSWGRRAHLEQYF TGTGCCAGCAGCTGGGGTCGTAGGGCCCATCTCGAGCAGTACTTC few TRBJ2-7 . TRBV7-2
CASGVTGPGEQFF TGTGCTAGTGGCGTGACAGGGCCCGGTGAGCAGTTCTTC few TRBJ2-1 TRBD1 TRBV12-5
CASSLSTDYEQYF TGTGCCAGCAGCTTATCGACGGACTACGAGCAGTACTTC many TRBJ2-7 . TRBV7-3
CSARDISSPGSDTQYF TGCAGTGCTAGAGATATAAGCAGCCCGGGGTCAGATACGCAGTATTTT few TRBJ2-3 . TRBV20-1
CASGTGGYKQYF TGTGCCAGCGGTACAGGGGGTTACAAGCAGTACTTC . TRBJ2-7 TRBD1 TRBV27
CAGSTRDRNTEAFF TGTGCCGGCAGCACCCGGGACAGGAACACTGAAGCTTTCTTT once TRBJ1-1 TRBD1 TRBV5-5
CASSQRTGVWYGYTF TGCGCCAGCAGCCAACGAACCGGTGTGTGGTATGGCTACACCTTC few TRBJ1-2 . TRBV4-1
CASSLQGLAGARETQYF TGTGCCAGCAGTTTACAGGGACTAGCGGGGGCTAGGGAGACCCAGTACTTC . TRBJ2-5 TRBD2 TRBV27
CATSGPVSGTQYF TGTGCCACCAGTGGCCCTGTATCGGGTACGCAGTATTTT . TRBJ2-3 . TRBV24-1
CASTWGGSATYEQYF TGTGCCAGCACTTGGGGGGGAAGCGCAACCTACGAGCAGTACTTC . TRBJ2-7 TRBD2 TRBV12-3/TRBV12-4
CASSLVGTNIQYF TGTGCCAGCAGCTTAGTGGGGACCAACATTCAGTACTTC . TRBJ2-4 . TRBV7-9
CSARPTGHQPQHF TGCAGTGCTAGACCGACAGGCCATCAGCCCCAGCATTTT . TRBJ1-5 . TRBV20-1